The entry below describes one T cell receptor beta chain. Sequenced by immunoSEQ multiplex PCR; TCRdb stores in-frame clones only, minus some. The data show more than 150,000 clones, with more than 65% seen just once and over 8% held by the top ten. Germline CDR1 is SGHDT and CDR2 is YYEEEE. V lost 9 bases and J 4 bases, leaving 14 bases between the germline ends. The CDR3 spans 13 residues. These data belong to a study of blood T cell repertoires in COVID-19. Study background: Both acute and convalescent COVID-19 samples were obtained from the United States, Italy and Spain. Nucleic acid was either cDNA or gDNA, and it came from T cells, B-cell-depleted T cells, or PBMCs.

The sequence came from a woman in her 50s with acute or convalescent COVID-19. This rearrangement joins TRBV5-6 to TRBJ1-3; D remains unclear. The sequenced material came from peripheral blood. CDR3 loop: CATSLGQGNTIYF. The CDR3 DNA reads TGTGCCACTTCACTGGGCCAAGGAAACACCATATATTTT.